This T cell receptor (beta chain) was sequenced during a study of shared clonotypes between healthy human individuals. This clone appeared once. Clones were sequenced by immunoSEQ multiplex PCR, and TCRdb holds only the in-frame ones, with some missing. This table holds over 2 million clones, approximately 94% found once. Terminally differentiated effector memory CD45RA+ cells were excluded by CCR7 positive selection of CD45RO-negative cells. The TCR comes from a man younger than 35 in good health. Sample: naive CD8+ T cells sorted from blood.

CDR3 in amino acids: CASSLGDRGDTIYF. As DNA, the CDR3 is TGCGCCAGCAGCTTGGGGGACAGGGGCGACACCATATATTTT. The V gene is TRBV5-1, the J gene TRBJ1-3, with 10 bases aligning to TRBD1. From germline, CDR1 is SGHRS and CDR2 YFSETQ. Unmatched junction bases numbered 2, after V lost 0 bases and J lost 8 bases. The CDR3 spans 14 residues.